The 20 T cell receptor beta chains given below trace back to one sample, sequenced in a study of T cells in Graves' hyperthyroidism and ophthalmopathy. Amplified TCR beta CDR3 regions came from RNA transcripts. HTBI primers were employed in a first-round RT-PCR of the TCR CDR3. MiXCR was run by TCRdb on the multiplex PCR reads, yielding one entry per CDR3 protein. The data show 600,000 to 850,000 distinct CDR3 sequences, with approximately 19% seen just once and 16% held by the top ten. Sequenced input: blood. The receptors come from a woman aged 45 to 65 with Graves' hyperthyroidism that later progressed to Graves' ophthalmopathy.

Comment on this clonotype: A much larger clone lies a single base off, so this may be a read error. This CDR3 reads CAGSREYNTEAFF. For the CDR3, the DNA is TGTGCCGGCAGTAGGGAGTACAACACTGAAGCTTTCTTT. The V gene is TRBV6-2 or TRBV6-3, the J gene TRBJ1-1; no firm D call. There are 13 residues in the CDR3. The V gene's germline CDR1 is MNHEY and CDR2 SVGEGT.

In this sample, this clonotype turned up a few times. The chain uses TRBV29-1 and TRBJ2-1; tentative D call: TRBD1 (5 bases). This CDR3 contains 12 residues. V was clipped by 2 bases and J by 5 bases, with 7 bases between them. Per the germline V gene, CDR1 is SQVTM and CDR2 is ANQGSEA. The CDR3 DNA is TGCAGCGTTGAAAGGGGCGACAATGAGCAGTTCTTC. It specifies CSVERGDNEQFF.

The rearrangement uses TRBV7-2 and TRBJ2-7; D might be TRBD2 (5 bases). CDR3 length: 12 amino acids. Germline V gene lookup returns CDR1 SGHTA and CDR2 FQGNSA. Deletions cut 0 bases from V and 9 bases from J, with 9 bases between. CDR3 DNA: TGTGCCAGCAGCTTAGCGAGGGAGCGGCAGTACTTC. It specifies CASSLARERQYF.

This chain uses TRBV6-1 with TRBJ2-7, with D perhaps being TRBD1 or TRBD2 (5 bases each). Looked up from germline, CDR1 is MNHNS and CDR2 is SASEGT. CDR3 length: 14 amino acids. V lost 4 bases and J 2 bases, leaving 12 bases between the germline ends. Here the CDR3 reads CASSVWGKTYEQYF. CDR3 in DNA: TGTGCCAGCAGTGTGTGGGGGAAGACCTACGAGCAGTACTTC.

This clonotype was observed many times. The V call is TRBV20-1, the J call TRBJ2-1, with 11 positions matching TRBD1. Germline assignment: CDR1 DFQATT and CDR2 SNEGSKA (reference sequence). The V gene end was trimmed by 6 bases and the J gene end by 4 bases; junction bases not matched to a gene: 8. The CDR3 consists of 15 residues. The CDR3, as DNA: TGCAGTGCCGCATCCGGGACAGGGGGTTACAATGAGCAGTTCTTC. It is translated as CSAASGTGGYNEQFF.

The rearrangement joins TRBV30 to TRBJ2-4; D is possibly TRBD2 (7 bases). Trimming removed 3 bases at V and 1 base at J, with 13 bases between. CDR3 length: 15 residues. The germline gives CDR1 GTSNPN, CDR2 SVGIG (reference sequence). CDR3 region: CAWSPGGAAKNIQYF. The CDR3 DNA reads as TGTGCCTGGAGCCCGGGGGGCGCTGCCAAAAACATTCAGTACTTC. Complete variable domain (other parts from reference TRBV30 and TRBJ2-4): SQTIHQWPATLVQPVGSPLSLECTVEGTSNPNLYWYRQAAGRGLQLLFYSVGIGQISSEVPQNLSASRPQDRQFILSSKKLLLSDSGFYLCAWSPGGAAKNIQYFGAGTRLSVL.

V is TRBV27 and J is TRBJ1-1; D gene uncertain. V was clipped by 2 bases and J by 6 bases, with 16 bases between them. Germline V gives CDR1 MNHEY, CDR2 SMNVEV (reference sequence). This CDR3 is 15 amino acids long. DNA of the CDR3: TGTGCCAGCAGTTTACGCGCCGCAGGCGCCCCTGAAGCTTTCTTT. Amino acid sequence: CASSLRAAGAPEAFF.

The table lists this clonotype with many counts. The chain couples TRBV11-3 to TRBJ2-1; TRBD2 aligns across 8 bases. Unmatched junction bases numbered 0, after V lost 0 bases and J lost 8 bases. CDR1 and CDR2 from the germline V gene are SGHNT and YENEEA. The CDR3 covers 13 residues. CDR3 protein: CASSLDSGDEQFF. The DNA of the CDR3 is TGTGCCAGCAGCTTAGATAGCGGGGATGAGCAGTTCTTC.

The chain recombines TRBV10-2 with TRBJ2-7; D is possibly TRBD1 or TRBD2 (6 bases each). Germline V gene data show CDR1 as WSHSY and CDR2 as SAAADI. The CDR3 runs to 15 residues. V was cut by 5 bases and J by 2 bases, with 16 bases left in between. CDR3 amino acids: CASSPSDRKTYEQYF. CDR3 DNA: TGCGCCAGCAGTCCTAGCGACAGGAAGACCTACGAGCAGTACTTC.

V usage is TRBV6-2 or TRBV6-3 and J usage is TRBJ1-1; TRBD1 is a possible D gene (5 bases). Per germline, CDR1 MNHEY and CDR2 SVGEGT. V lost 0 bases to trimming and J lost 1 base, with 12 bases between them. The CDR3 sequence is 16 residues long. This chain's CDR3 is CASSYSGQGPNTEAFF. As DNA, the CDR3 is TGTGCCAGCAGTTACTCTGGTCAGGGACCGAACACTGAAGCTTTCTTT.

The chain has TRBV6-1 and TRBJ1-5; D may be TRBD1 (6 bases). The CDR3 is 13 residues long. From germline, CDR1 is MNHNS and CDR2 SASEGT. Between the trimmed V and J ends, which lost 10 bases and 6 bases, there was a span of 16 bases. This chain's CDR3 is CANSRGGSQPQHF. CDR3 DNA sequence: TGTGCCAACAGCAGGGGTGGGTCTCAGCCCCAGCATTTT.

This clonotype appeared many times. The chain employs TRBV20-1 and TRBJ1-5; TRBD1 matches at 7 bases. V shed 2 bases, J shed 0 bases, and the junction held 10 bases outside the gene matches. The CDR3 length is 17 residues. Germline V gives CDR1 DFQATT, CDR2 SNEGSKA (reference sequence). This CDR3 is CSARIGTEQYSNQPQHF. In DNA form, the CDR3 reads TGCAGTGCTAGAATCGGGACAGAACAATATAGCAATCAGCCCCAGCATTTT.

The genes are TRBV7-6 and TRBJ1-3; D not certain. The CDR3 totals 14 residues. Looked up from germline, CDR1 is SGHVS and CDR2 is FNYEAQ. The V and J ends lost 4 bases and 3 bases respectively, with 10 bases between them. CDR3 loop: CASSSPRDGNTIYF. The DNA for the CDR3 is TGTGCCAGCAGCTCTCCCCGGGATGGAAACACCATATATTTT.

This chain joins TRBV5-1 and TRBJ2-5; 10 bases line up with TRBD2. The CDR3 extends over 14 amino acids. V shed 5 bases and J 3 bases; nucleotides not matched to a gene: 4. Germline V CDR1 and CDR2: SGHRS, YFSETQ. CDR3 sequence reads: CASSSSGGEETQYF. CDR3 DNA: TGCGCCAGCAGTTCGAGCGGGGGGGAAGAGACCCAGTACTTC.

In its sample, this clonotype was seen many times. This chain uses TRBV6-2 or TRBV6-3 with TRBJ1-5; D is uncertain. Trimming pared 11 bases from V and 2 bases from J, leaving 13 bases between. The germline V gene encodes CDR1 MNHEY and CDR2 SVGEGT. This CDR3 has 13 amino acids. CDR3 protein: CAGRLRGNQPQHF. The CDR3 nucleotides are TGTGCCGGTCGCCTCCGGGGCAATCAGCCCCAGCATTTT.

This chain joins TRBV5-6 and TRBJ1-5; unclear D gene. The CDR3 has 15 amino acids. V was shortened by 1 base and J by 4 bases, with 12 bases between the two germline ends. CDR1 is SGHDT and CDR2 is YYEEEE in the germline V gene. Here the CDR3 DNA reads TGTGCCAGCAGCTTGTATTCTGGGATTAATCAGCCCCAGCATTTT. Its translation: CASSLYSGINQPQHF.

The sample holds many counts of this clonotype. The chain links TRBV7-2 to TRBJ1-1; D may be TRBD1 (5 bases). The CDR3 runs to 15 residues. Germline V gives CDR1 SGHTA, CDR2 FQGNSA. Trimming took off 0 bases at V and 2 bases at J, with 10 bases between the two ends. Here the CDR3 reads CASSLAIQGNTEAFF. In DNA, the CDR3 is TGTGCCAGCAGCTTAGCGATCCAGGGAAACACTGAAGCTTTCTTT.

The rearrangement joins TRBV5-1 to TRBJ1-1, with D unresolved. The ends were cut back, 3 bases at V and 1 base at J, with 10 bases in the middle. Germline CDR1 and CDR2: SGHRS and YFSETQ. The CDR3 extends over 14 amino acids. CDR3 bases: TGCGCCAGCAGCTCGAGCGATACGAACACTGAAGCTTTCTTT. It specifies CASSSSDTNTEAFF.

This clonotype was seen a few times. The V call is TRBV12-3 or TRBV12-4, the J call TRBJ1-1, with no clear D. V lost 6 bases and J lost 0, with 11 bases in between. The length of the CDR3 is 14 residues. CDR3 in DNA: TGTGCCAGCAGCCCCGCGGAAGTGAACACTGAAGCTTTCTTT. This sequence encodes CASSPAEVNTEAFF.

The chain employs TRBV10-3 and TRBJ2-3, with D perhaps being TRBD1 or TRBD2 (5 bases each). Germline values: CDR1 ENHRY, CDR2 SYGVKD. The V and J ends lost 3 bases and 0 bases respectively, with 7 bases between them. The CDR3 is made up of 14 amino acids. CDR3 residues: CAISDEGSTDTQYF. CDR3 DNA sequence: TGTGCCATCAGTGATGAGGGGAGCACAGATACGCAGTATTTT.